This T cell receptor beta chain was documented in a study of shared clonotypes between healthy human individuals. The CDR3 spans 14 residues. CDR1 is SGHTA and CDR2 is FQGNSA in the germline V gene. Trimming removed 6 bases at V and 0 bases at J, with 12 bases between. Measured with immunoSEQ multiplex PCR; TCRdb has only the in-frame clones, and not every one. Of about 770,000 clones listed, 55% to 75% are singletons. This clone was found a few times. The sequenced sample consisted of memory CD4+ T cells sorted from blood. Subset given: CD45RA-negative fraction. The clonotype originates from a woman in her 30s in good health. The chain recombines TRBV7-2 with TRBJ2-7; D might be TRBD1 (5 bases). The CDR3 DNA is TGTGCCAGCAGATACAGGAGAAACTCCTACGAGCAGTACTTC. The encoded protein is CASRYRRNSYEQYF.